The subject of this entry is one TCR beta chain. This specimen comes from a study of technical replicates of blood from several donors. TCRdb's table, derived via immunoSEQ multiplex PCR, lists solely in-frame clones and lacks some. Of 55,000 to 85,000 clones listed, around 97% were seen once; the top ten hold approximately 0.21%. The CDR3 is 16 amino acids. Germline V lookup: CDR1 SNHLY, CDR2 FYNNEI. The TCR was taken from a human donor in good health. Sequenced input: T cells isolated from PBMCs. The chain uses TRBV2 and TRBJ2-5, with a tentative D call TRBD1 (6 bases). CDR3 in amino acids: CASFFSRQGIRETQYF. For the CDR3, the DNA is TGTGCTTCCTTTTTCTCCAGGCAGGGGATTCGGGAGACCCAGTACTTC.